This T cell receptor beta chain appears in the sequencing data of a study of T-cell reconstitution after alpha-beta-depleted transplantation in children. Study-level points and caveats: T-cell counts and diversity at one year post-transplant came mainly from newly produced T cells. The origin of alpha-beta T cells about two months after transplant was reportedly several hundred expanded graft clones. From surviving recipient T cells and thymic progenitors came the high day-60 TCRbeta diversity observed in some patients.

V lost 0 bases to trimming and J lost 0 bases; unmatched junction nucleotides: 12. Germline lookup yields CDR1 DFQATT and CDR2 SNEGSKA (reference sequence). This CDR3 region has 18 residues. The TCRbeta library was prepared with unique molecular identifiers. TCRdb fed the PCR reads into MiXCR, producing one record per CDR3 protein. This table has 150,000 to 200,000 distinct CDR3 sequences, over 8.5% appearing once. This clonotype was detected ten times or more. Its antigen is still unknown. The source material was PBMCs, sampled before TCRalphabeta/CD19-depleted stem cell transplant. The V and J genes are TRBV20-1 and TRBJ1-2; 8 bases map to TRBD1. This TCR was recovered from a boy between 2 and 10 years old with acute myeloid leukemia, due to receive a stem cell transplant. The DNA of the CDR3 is TGCAGTGCTAGAGATCGAGACAGGGGATACACAGCTAACTATGGCTACACCTTC. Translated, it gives CSARDRDRGYTANYGYTF.